Below, 23 T cell receptor beta chains from the same sample are listed, as sequenced in a study of PD-1 blockade in classical Hodgkin lymphoma (dated by TCRdb to 2018 to 2021). The library was prepared using the immunoSEQ multiplex PCR assay. TCRdb limited this immuneACCESS table to in-frame rearrangements with V and J called. A share of clones is missing; checked studies link under half to unresolved V genes, and the rest is unexplained. This sample comprises under 130,000 clones, 89% of them detected only once. The ten largest clones capture around 20% of the sample. The sample's time point label, decoded: cycle 4 day 1 (C4D1), after 6 weeks of nivolumab. Every trial patient had relapsed after autologous stem cell transplantation, and cohorts A, B and C differed in prior brentuximab vedotin exposure. The input for sequencing was peripheral blood mononuclear cells (PBMCs), taken before the fourth cycle of nivolumab. These receptors all come from a human donor with classical Hodgkin lymphoma.

The CDR3: CASSPGANEKLFF. The CDR3 nucleotides are TGTGCCAGCAGCCCTGGGGCAAATGAAAAACTGTTTTTT. The chain has TRBV28 and TRBJ1-4; tentatively, D is TRBD1 (5 bases). The germline CDR1 and CDR2 sequences are MDHEN and SYDVKM. The CDR3 has 13 residues. V was trimmed by 6 bases and J by 5 bases, leaving 10 bases between them.

The chain combines TRBV21-1 with TRBJ1-4; the D segment call TRBD1 is taken from the table without a DNA check. TRBV21-1 is noted as a pseudogene. The CDR3 runs 15 residues. DNA of the CDR3: TGTGCCAGCAGCGTCCAGGGGGCGCGTCTGGAAAAACTGTTTTTT. Translating it yields CASSVQGARLEKLFF.

The chain is built from TRBV5-1 and TRBJ1-4; D is undetermined. Per germline, CDR1 SGHRS and CDR2 YFSETQ. This CDR3 has 15 amino acids. Trimming shortened V by 0 bases and J by 4 bases, and 10 bases separated the two germline ends. The CDR3 loop is CASSLDRANNEKLFF. The CDR3 DNA is TGCGCCAGCAGCTTGGATAGGGCGAATAATGAAAAACTGTTTTTT.

The chain uses TRBV29-1 and TRBJ2-7, with TRBD2 as a possible D gene (6 bases). The CDR3 is 15 residues long. Between the trimmed V and J ends, which lost 4 bases and 2 bases, there was a span of 18 bases. Germline V gene lookup returns CDR1 SQVTM and CDR2 ANQGSEA. CDR3 DNA: TGCAGCGTTGCTTACCGGGACTCCCCCGCCTACGAGCAGTACTTC. This gives the protein CSVAYRDSPAYEQYF.

The chain is built from TRBV7-6 and TRBJ2-7; the D call may be TRBD1 or TRBD2 (6 bases each). The CDR3 runs to 19 residues. In germline, CDR1 is SGHVS, CDR2 FNYEAQ. The V and J ends lost 4 bases and 3 bases respectively, with 28 bases between them. The CDR3 spells CASSSRPGAGGGLFYEQYF. CDR3 nucleotides: TGTGCCAGCAGCTCACGCCCGGGGGCAGGTGGAGGACTTTTCTACGAGCAGTACTTC.

This clone has just a few counts. The genes are TRBV6-5 and TRBJ2-3, with no clear D. The CDR3 is 13 residues long. Germline loops: CDR1 MNHEY, CDR2 SVGAGI. V was trimmed by 6 bases and J by 4 bases, leaving 11 bases between them. The DNA for the CDR3 is TGTGCCAGCAGCCTTGAAATAGCAGATACGCAGTATTTT. Protein product: CASSLEIADTQYF.

The CDR3 bases are TGTGCCAGCAGGGGGACTAGCGGGCTTGCCTACGAGCAGTACTTC. Amino acid sequence: CASRGTSGLAYEQYF. The gene calls are TRBV6-1 and TRBJ2-7; 12 nucleotides line up with TRBD2. CDR1 is MNHNS, CDR2 SASEGT, per germline. The CDR3 runs 15 residues. V trimming: 6 bases; J trimming: 2 bases; junction bases outside the gene matches: 5.

The chain uses TRBV11-2 and TRBJ2-4, with 7 bases matching TRBD1. V lost 5 bases, J lost 0 bases, and 16 bases stayed unmatched. Germline CDR1 reads SGHAT; CDR2 reads FQNNGV. This CDR3 comprises 19 residues. The CDR3 sequence is CASSPGRGRLRIAKNIQYF. The DNA for the CDR3 is TGTGCCAGCAGCCCAGGAAGGGGGCGTCTCCGGATAGCCAAAAACATTCAGTACTTC.

The J gene is TRBJ1-1, the V gene TRBV19; no reliable D call. The germline V gene encodes CDR1 LNHDA and CDR2 SQIVND (reference sequence). This CDR3 contains 15 residues. Deletions cut 7 bases from V and 0 bases from J, with 15 bases between. The CDR3 is CASTPGRRMNTEAFF. Here the CDR3 DNA reads TGTGCCAGTACCCCAGGTCGGCGGATGAACACTGAAGCTTTCTTT. The whole variable domain, remainder taken from reference TRBV19 and TRBJ1-1, is DGGITQSPKYLFRKEGQNVTLSCEQNLNHDAMYWYRQDPGQGLRLIYYSQIVNDFQKGDIAEGYSVSREKKESFPLTVTSAQKNPTAFYLCASTPGRRMNTEAFFGQGTRLTVV.

This chain uses TRBV7-8 with TRBJ1-5; D is unclear. The CDR3 spans 17 residues. V was pared by 5 bases and J by 0 bases, with 17 bases between. Per the germline V gene, CDR1 is SGHVS and CDR2 is FQNEAQ. This CDR3 reads CASSPWKVGNSNQPQHF. CDR3 nucleotide sequence: TGTGCCAGCAGCCCCTGGAAGGTCGGCAATAGCAATCAGCCCCAGCATTTT.

This CDR3 is CASSSTGGNGQPQHF. DNA of the CDR3: TGCGCCAGCAGCTCCACGGGGGGGAACGGACAGCCCCAGCATTTT. The chain carries TRBV5-1 and TRBJ1-5; tentatively, D is TRBD1 (5 bases). The germline V gene has CDR1 SGHRS and CDR2 YFSETQ. V shed 3 bases and J shed 7 bases, with 17 bases lying between them. The CDR3 extends over 15 amino acids.

Remarks on this clone: This CDR3 is also generated by other DNA sequences in the sample. The rearrangement links TRBV5-1 to TRBJ1-1; a possible D gene is TRBD1 (6 bases). The CDR3 has 14 amino acids. The germline V gene encodes CDR1 SGHRS and CDR2 YFSETQ. Trimming left V 0 bases short and J 7 bases short, with 13 bases between. The CDR3 spells CASSLDRGLGEAFF. CDR3 bases: TGCGCCAGCAGCTTGGATCGGGGGCTGGGTGAAGCTTTCTTT. Based on the CDR3 plus reference TRBV5-1 and TRBJ1-1, the full variable domain is KAGVTQTPRYLIKTRGQQVTLSCSPISGHRSVSWYQQTPGQGLQFLFEYFSETQRNKGNFPGRFSGRQFSNSRSEMNVSTLELGDSALYLCASSLDRGLGEAFFGQGTRLTVV.

The chain uses TRBV5-5 and TRBJ2-5; 7 bases map to TRBD1. Losses at the gene ends were 2 bases for V and 5 bases for J; bases not matched to a gene: 12. Germline CDR1 reads SGHKS; CDR2 reads YYEKEE (reference sequence). The CDR3 is 16 residues long. The CDR3 DNA reads as TGTGCCAGCAGCTTAGGGGGCAGCCTAACGAGGGAGACCCAGTACTTC. Its protein product is CASSLGGSLTRETQYF.

This chain connects TRBV27 to TRBJ2-7; weak D call: TRBD1 (6 bases). Germline values: CDR1 MNHEY, CDR2 SMNVEV (reference sequence). This CDR3 spans 13 amino acids. V was cut by 5 bases and J by 4 bases, with 12 bases left in between. The DNA of the CDR3 is TGTGCCAGCAGTCCCCCCGGACAGTACGAGCAGTACTTC. Protein sequence: CASSPPGQYEQYF.

The V gene is TRBV10-3, the J gene TRBJ2-5, with D hard to call. Trimming left V 0 bases short and J 5 bases short, with 13 bases between. This CDR3 comprises 15 residues. The V gene's germline CDR1 is ENHRY and CDR2 SYGVKD. The DNA of the CDR3 is TGTGCCATCAGTGAGTCCGAGCGTAGTGGGGAGACCCAGTACTTC. This sequence encodes CAISESERSGETQYF.

V gene TRBV15 combines with J gene TRBJ1-6; D is unresolved. There are 16 residues in the CDR3. V was pared by 3 bases and J by 6 bases, with 15 bases between. CDR1 is LNHNV and CDR2 is YYDKDF in the germline V gene (reference sequence). The DNA of the CDR3 is TGTGCCACCAGCAGGGGTTGGACGGCGATTAATTCACCCCTCCACTTT. Encoded protein: CATSRGWTAINSPLHF.

This sequence joins TRBV6-1 and TRBJ1-5; D is ambiguous. Germline-derived CDR1 and CDR2 are MNHNS and SASEGT. Trimming took 6 bases from V and 5 from J, leaving 8 bases between them. The CDR3 is 12 amino acids. CDR3 residues: CASRGVDQPQHF. The DNA for the CDR3 is TGTGCCAGCAGAGGAGTAGATCAGCCCCAGCATTTT.

The chain has TRBV7-2 and TRBJ1-5, with a weak D call TRBD1 (5 bases). The CDR3 is made up of 16 amino acids. Per germline, CDR1 SGHTA and CDR2 FQGNSA. V was pared by 4 bases and J by 11 bases, with 24 bases between. The CDR3 DNA follows: TGTGCCAGCAGCTATTTTATTGGGGGTGGGGCGGCGGCCCAGCATTTT. This translates into CASSYFIGGGAAAQHF.

This clone was observed a single time. The CDR3 is CASSFRDRVSGYTF. The DNA for the CDR3 is TGTGCCAGCAGCTTCCGGGACAGGGTATCGGGCTACACCTTC. V usage is TRBV7-9 and J usage is TRBJ1-2, with 9 bases lining up with TRBD1. The J segment lost 8 bases and the V segment lost 3 bases, leaving 7 bases of the junction unmatched. Germline CDR1 reads SEHNR; CDR2 reads FQNEAQ (reference sequence). CDR3 size: 14 residues.

This chain links TRBV10-1 with TRBJ1-2; no clear D gene. CDR3 length: 13 amino acids. Germline CDR1 reads WNHNN; CDR2 reads SYGVQD (reference sequence). Trimming cost V 3 bases and J 7 bases, with 12 bases left between them. CDR3 protein: CASSENSLSGYTF. Written as DNA, the CDR3 is TGCGCCAGCAGTGAAAACAGTCTATCTGGCTACACCTTC.

This clone was recorded only once. V is TRBV5-1 and J is TRBJ1-2; 7 bases are a match to TRBD1. The CDR3 runs 16 residues. V lost 5 bases to trimming and J lost 5 bases; unmatched junction nucleotides: 15. CDR1 SGHRS and CDR2 YFSETQ come from the germline V gene. In nucleotides, the CDR3 is TGCGCCAGCAGTCTAGCACAGGGGAAGGATGGATATGGCTACACCTTC. It translates to CASSLAQGKDGYGYTF. The variable domain in full, completed from reference TRBV5-1 and TRBJ1-2, reads KAGVTQTPRYLIKTRGQQVTLSCSPISGHRSVSWYQQTPGQGLQFLFEYFSETQRNKGNFPGRFSGRQFSNSRSEMNVSTLELGDSALYLCASSLAQGKDGYGYTFGSGTRLTVV.

This rearrangement joins TRBV10-3 to TRBJ2-7; D unclear. Germline V gene data show CDR1 as ENHRY and CDR2 as SYGVKD. Trimming took off 2 bases at V and 3 bases at J, with 2 bases between the two ends. The CDR3 consists of 11 residues. The CDR3 nucleotides are TGTGCCATCAGTGAGAACTACGAGCAGTACTTC. It codes for CAISENYEQYF.

The chain combines TRBV6-5 with TRBJ1-6; no definite D call. Germline values: CDR1 MNHEY, CDR2 SVGAGI. This CDR3 spans 15 amino acids. The V and J ends lost 2 bases and 13 bases respectively, with 18 bases between them. The CDR3 DNA reads as TGTGCCAGCAGTTACGTTACCAGGCCGGGCGATCCCCTCCACTTT. Translating gives CASSYVTRPGDPLHF.